This T cell receptor (beta chain) was sequenced during a study of CD4 T cells in relation to SARS-CoV-2 and coronaviruses (dated by TCRdb to about 2021). For the study in its entirety: Shared crossreactive spike epitopes were mapped to their HLA restriction using patient-derived lymphoblastoid cell lines. Memory CD4+ T cell crossreactivity between SARS-CoV-2 and common cold coronavirus spike proteins was assessed at the TCR clonotype level in the study. The Adaptive Biotechnologies TCR-sequencing kit was used for samples from a few pre-COVID donors and for the naive versus memory experiments, whereas the other data were Illumina-based. Expansion assays from other donors in the study were sequenced with a different, Illumina-based TCR-beta assay. General findings and caveats noted by the study authors: Crossreactive clones showed significantly weaker SARS-CoV-2-driven expansion than monoreactive clones, consistent with antigenic imprinting. Naive versus memory sequencing indicated that memory recall responses, rather than primary responses primed during culture, are detected by the assay. In roughly two thirds of donors, memory CD4+ clonotypes turned up that crossrecognized SARS-CoV-2 and at least one common cold coronavirus spike. No donor contributed both pre-pandemic and post-infection samples, which limited tracing the source of pre-existing responses. Small numbers of patients and of tested TCRs were a limitation of the study. Crossreactivity analysis was centred on spike protein, so crossreactivity against other viral proteins was not assessed.

DNA from uncultured naive and memory CD4+ T cells underwent immunoSEQ TCR-beta sequencing at deep resolution. For the original study's pipeline: During preprocessing, nonproductive sequences were removed, as were CDR3s that did not start with C, did not end with F or W, or were shorter than 7 amino acids. Cultured and uncultured naive and memory CD4+ repertoires were searched for previously identified spike- and CEF-reactive CDR3s. After three terminal residues were trimmed from each end, CDR3 homology was quantified as pairwise Levenshtein distance using the stringdist R package. Held by TCRdb, this immuneACCESS table contains in-frame sequences only and omits some clones. Under half of the omission traces to an unresolved V gene where checked; the cause of the rest is unknown. V and J calls and clone size are copied from that table; D and trimming were computed from the DNA. This sample is represented by 60,000 to 85,000 clones; more than 80% of them were singletons. The biggest ten clones account for 0.23% of the sample.

CD4+ T cells from unexposed donors were collected before the COVID-19 pandemic (2011-2018). Naive and memory CD4+ T cells were separated from cryopreserved PBMCs by CD4 enrichment followed by EasySep naive CD4+ T cell enrichment. Leukapheresis product for the unexposed donors was purchased commercially. PBMCs were isolated from leukapheresis product or whole blood by Ficoll-Paque PLUS gradient centrifugation. PBMCs were either cryopreserved at -140 degrees C or used fresh in the expansion assay. The QIAamp Micro DNA Kit was used to extract genomic DNA from the CD4+ T cells. Per the germline V gene (reference sequence), SGHAT is the CDR1 and FQDESV is the CDR2. V loses 6 bases, J loses 11 bases, and the germline ends lie 19 bases apart. Measured from the cysteine to the phenylalanine, the CDR3 is 13 residues long. The sequence is cut down to CDR3 DNA, 39 bases in frame from base 1. Notes on this clone: It lacks a known antigen. The sample holds no much larger clone one base away, and base qualities are not on file.

Sequencing was carried out using naive CD4+ T cells from PBMCs. The intended sense of this specimen's cell subset or site label: naive CD4+ T cells isolated by negative enrichment. The V and J genes are TRBV11-1 and TRBJ1-1; no D gene call is confident. The source is a human donor in good health. CDR3 sequence: CASSPSPGLDAFF. The DNA is as follows: TGTGCCAGCAGTCCCTCTCCAGGCCTCGATGCTTTCTTT.